The T cell receptor beta chain described here comes from a study of blood T cell repertoires in COVID-19. Study as a whole: From the United States, Italy and Spain came samples of acute and convalescent COVID-19.

The CDR3 has 13 amino acids. Per germline, CDR1 LGHNA and CDR2 YSLEER. V dropped 6 bases and J dropped 4 bases, with 11 bases sitting between them. Methods used by the authors: It was from reference gene primer amplification that nucleated cell counts were estimated. Assay: immunoSEQ multiplex PCR; the TCRdb copy retains only in-frame clones and omits some. V and J calls and clone size follow that table, whereas D and trimming were derived from the DNA. The sample records 220,000 or so clones, approximately 80% being singletons. The source is a woman aged 60-75 years who had recovered from COVID-19. Sequencing was performed on peripheral blood. V gene TRBV4-3 combines with J gene TRBJ2-3; D may be TRBD2 (5 bases). For the CDR3, the DNA is TGCGCCAGCAGGGCGCCGGGATCAGATACGCAGTATTTT. Residues: CASRAPGSDTQYF.